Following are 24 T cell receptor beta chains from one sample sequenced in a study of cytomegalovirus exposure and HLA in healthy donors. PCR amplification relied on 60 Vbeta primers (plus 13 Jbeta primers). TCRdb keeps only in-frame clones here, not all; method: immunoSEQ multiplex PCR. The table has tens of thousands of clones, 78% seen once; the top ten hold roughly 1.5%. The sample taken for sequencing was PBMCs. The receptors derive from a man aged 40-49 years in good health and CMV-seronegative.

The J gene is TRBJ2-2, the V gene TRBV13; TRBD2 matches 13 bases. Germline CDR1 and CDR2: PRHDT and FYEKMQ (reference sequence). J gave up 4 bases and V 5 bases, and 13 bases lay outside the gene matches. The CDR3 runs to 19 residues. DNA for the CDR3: TGTGCCAGCAGCAAGGGCTGGACTAGCGGGAGATCGGGCACCGGGGAGCTGTTTTTT. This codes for CASSKGWTSGRSGTGELFF.

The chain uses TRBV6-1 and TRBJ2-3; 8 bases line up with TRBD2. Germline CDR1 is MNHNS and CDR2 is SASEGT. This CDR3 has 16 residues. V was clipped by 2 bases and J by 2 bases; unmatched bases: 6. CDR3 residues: CASSENILAATDTQYF. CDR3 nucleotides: TGTGCCAGCAGTGAAAATATACTAGCGGCCACAGATACGCAGTATTTT.

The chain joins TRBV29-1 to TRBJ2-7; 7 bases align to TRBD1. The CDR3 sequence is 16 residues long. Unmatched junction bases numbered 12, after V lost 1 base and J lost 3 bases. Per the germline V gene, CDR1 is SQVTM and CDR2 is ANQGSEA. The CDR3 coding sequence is TGCAGCGTTGAAGGCCCCTCCAGGACAGGCTTCTACGAGCAGTACTTC. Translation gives CSVEGPSRTGFYEQYF.

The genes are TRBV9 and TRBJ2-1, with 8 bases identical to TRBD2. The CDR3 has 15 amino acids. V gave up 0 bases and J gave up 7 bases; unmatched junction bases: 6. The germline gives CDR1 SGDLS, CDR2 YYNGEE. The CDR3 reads CASSVVSGSWNEQFF. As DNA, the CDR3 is TGTGCCAGCAGCGTAGTGAGCGGGAGTTGGAATGAGCAGTTCTTC.

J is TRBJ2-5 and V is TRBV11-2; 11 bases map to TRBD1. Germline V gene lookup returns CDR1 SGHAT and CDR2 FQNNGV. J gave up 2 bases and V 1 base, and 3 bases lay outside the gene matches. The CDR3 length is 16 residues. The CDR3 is CASSLGGDRGQETQYF. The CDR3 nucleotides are TGTGCCAGCAGCTTAGGGGGGGACAGGGGGCAAGAGACCCAGTACTTC.

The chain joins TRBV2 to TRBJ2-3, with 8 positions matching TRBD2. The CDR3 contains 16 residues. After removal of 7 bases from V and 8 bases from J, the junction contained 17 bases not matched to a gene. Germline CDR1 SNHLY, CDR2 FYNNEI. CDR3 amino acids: CASNSASGSYYGTQYF. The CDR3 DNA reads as TGTGCCAGCAATAGCGCCAGCGGGAGTTATTACGGTACGCAGTATTTT. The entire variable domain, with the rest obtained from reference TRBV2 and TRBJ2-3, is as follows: EPEVTQTPSHQVTQMGQEVILRCVPISNHLYFYWYRQILGQKVEFLVSFYNNEISEKSEIFDDQFSVERPDGSNFTLKIRSTKLEDSAMYFCASNSASGSYYGTQYFGPGTRLTVL.

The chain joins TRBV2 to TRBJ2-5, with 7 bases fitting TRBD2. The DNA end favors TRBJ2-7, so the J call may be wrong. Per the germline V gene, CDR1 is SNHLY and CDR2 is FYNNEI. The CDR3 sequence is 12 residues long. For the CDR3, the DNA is TGTGCCAGCAGTTCCCTAGCGGACGAGCAGTACTTC. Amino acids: CASSSLADEQYF.

CDR3 DNA: TGTGCCAGCAGCTTAGATCACGCGACCTACGAGCAGTACTTC. Protein sequence: CASSLDHATYEQYF. J is TRBJ2-7 and V is TRBV11-2; no definite D call. From germline, CDR1 is SGHAT and CDR2 FQNNGV. The CDR3 totals 14 residues. Trimming pared 0 bases from V and 2 bases from J, leaving 8 bases between.

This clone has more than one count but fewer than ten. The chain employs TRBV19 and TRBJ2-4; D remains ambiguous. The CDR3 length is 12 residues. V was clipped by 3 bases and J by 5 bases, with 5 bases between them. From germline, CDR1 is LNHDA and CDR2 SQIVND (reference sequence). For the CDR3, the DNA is TGTGCCAGTAGTATTCAGGAAAACATTCAGTACTTC. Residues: CASSIQENIQYF. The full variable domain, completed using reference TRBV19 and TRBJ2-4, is DGGITQSPKYLFRKEGQNVTLSCEQNLNHDAMYWYRQDPGQGLRLIYYSQIVNDFQKGDIAEGYSVSREKKESFPLTVTSAQKNPTAFYLCASSIQENIQYFGAGTRLSVL.

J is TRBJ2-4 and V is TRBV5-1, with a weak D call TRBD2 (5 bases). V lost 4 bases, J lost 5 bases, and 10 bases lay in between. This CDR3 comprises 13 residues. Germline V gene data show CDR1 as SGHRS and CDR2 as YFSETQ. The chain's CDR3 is CASSLPGENIQYF. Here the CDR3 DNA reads TGCGCCAGCAGCCTCCCCGGGGAAAACATTCAGTACTTC.

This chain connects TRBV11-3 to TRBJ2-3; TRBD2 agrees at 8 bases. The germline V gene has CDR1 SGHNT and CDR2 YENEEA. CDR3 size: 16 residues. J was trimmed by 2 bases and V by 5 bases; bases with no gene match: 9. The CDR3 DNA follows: TGTGCCAGCAGCCGCGGGGGGATTTCGTTCACAGATACGCAGTATTTT. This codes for CASSRGGISFTDTQYF. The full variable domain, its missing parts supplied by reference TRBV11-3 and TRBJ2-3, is EAGVVQSPRYKIIEKKQPVAFWCNPISGHNTLYWYLQNLGQGPELLIRYENEEAVDDSQLPKDRFSAERLKGVDSTLKIQPAELGDSAVYLCASSRGGISFTDTQYFGPGTRLTVL.

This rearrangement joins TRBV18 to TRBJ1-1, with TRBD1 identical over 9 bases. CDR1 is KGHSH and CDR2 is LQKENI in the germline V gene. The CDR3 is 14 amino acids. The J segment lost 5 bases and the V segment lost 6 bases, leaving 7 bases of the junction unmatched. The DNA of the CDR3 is TGTGCCAGCTCCCTGAACAGGGGGCGTACTGAAGCTTTCTTT. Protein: CASSLNRGRTEAFF. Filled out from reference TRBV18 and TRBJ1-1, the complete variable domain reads NAGVMQNPRHLVRRRGQEARLRCSPMKGHSHVYWYRQLPEEGLKFMVYLQKENIIDESGMPKERFSAEFPKEGPSILRIQQVVRGDSAAYFCASSLNRGRTEAFFGQGTRLTVV.

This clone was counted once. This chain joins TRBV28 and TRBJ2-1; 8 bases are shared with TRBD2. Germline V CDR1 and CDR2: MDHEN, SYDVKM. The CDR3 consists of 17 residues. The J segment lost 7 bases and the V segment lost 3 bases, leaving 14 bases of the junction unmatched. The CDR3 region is CASSFLDSGNLGNEQFF. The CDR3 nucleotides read TGTGCCAGCAGTTTTCTAGATAGCGGGAACCTGGGGAATGAGCAGTTCTTC.

This CDR3 is CASSQGSEEAFF. The CDR3 DNA sequence: TGTGCCAGCAGCCAAGGTTCCGAGGAAGCTTTCTTT. The chain is built from TRBV4-2 and TRBJ1-1; D is undetermined. Germline CDR1 reads LGHNA; CDR2 reads YNFKEQ. The CDR3 covers 12 residues. V lost 1 base and J 8 bases, leaving 8 bases between the germline ends.

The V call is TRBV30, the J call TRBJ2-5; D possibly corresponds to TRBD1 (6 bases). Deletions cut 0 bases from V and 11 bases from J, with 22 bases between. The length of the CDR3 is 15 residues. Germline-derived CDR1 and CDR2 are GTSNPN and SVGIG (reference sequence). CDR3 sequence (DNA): TGTGCCTGGAGTGTACTTAGGACAGTGGTGAGGGAGCAGTACTTC. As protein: CAWSVLRTVVREQYF.

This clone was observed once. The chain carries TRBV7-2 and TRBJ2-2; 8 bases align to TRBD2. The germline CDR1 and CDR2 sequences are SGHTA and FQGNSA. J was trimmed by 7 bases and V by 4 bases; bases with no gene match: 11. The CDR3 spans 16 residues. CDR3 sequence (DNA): TGTGCCAGCAGCTCTCAGGCAGCGGGAGCTGGCGGGGAGCTGTTTTTT. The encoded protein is CASSSQAAGAGGELFF.

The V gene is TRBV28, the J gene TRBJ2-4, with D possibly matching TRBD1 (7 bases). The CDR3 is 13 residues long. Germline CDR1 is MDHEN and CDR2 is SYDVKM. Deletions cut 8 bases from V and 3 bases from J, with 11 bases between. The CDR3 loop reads CASGGTVKNIQYF. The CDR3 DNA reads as TGTGCCAGCGGAGGGACAGTCAAAAACATTCAGTACTTC.

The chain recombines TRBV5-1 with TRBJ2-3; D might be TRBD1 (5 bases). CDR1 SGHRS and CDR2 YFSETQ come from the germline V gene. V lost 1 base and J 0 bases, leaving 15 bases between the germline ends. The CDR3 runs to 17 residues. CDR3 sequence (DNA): TGCGCCAGCAGCTTGACTTTGCAGGGCTTTAGCACAGATACGCAGTATTTT. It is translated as CASSLTLQGFSTDTQYF.

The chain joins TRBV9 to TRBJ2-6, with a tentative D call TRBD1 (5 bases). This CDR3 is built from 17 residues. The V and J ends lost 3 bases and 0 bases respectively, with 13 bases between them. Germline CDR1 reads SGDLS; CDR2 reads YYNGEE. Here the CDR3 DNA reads TGTGCCAGCAGCGGGGGCCAAGGTATCTCTGGGGCCAACGTCCTGACTTTC. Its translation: CASSGGQGISGANVLTF.

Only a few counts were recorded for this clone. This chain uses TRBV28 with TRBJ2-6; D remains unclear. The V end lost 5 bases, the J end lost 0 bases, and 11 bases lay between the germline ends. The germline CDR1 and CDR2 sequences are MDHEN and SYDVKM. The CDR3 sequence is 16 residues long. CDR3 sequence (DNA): TGTGCCAGCAGTCGAGGCTTGGGCTCTGGGGCCAACGTCCTGACTTTC. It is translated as CASSRGLGSGANVLTF.

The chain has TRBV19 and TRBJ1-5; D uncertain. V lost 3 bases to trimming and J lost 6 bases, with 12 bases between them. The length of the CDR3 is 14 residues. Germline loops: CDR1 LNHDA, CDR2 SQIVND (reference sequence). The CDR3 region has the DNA TGTGCCAGTAGTATTTCCCCGACTGGTCAGCCCCAGCATTTT. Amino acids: CASSISPTGQPQHF.

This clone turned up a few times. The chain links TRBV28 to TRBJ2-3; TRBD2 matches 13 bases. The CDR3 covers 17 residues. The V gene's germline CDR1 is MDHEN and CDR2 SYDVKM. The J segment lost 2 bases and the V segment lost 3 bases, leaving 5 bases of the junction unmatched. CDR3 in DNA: TGTGCCAGCAGTTTGTGGACTAGCGGGAGCGACACAGATACGCAGTATTTT. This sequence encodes CASSLWTSGSDTDTQYF.

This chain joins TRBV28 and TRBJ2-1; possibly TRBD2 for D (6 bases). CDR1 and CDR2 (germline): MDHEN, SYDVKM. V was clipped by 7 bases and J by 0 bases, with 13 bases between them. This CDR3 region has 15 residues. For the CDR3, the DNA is TGTGCCAGCACCCGGAGGGGTCCCTCCTACAATGAGCAGTTCTTC. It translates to CASTRRGPSYNEQFF. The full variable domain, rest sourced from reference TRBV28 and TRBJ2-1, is DVKVTQSSRYLVKRTGEKVFLECVQDMDHENMFWYRQDPGLGLRLIYFSYDVKMKEKGDIPEGYSVSREKKERFSLILESASTNQTSMYLCASTRRGPSYNEQFFGPGTRLTVL.

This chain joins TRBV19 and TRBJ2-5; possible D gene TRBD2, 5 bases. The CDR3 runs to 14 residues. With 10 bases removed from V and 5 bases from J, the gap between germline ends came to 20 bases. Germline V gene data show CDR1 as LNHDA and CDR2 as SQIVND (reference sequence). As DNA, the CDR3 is TGTGCCACCAGCGAGGGTTTTGTGTGGGAGACCCAGTACTTC. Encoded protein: CATSEGFVWETQYF.